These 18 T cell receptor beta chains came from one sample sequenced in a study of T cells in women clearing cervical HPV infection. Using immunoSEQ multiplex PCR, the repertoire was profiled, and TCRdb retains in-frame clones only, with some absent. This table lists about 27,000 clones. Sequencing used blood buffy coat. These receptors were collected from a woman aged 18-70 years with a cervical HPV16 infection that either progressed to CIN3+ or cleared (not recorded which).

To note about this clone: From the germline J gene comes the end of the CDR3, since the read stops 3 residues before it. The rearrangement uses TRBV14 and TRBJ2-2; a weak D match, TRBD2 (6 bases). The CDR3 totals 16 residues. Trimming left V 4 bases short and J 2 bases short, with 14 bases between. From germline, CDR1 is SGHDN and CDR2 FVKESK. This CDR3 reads CASSLTGLINTGELFF. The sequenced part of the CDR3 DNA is TGTGCCAGCAGCCTAACGGGACTGATCAACACCGGGGAG.

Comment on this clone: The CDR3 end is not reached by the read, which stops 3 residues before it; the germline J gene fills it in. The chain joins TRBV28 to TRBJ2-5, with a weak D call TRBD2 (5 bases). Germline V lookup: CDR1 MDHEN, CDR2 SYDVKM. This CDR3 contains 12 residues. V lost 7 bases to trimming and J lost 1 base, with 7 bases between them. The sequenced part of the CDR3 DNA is TGTGCCAGCAACAGCGGCCAAGAGACC. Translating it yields CASNSGQET. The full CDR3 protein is CASNSGQETQYF. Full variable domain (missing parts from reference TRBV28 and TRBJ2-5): DVKVTQSSRYLVKRTGEKVFLECVQDMDHENMFWYRQDPGLGLRLIYFSYDVKMKEKGDIPEGYSVSREKKERFSLILESASTNQTSMYLCASNSGQETQYFGPGTRLLVL.

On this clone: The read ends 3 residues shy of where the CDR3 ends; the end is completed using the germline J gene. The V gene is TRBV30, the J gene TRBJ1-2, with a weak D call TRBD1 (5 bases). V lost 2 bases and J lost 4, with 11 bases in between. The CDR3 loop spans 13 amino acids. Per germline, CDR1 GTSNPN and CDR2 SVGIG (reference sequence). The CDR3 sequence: CAWSFRQLYGYTF. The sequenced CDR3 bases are TGTGCCTGGAGTTTCCGACAGCTCTATGGC.

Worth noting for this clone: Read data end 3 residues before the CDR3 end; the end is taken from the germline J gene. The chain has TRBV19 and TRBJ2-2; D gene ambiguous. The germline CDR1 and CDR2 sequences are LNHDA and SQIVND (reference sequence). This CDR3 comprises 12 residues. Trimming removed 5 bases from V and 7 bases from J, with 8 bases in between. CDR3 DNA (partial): TGTGCCAGTAGTGGCAGTTACGGGGAG. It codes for CASSGSYGE. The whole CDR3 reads CASSGSYGELFF.

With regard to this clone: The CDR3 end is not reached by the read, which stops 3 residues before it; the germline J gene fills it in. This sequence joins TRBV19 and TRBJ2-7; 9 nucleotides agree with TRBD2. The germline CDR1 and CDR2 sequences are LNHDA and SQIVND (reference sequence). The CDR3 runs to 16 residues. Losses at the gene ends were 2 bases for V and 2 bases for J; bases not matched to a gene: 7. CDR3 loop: CASSIRVGGRAYEQYF. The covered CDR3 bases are TGTGCCAGTAGTATAAGGGTTGGCGGGAGGGCCTACGAG.

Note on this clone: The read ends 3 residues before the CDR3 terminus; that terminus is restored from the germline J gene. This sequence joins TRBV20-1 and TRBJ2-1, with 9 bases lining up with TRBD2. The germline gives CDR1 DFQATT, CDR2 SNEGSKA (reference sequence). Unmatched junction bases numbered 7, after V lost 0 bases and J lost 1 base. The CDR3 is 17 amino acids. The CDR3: CSARDWAREGSYNEQFF. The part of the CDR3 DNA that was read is TGCAGTGCTAGAGATTGGGCGCGGGAGGGTTCCTACAATGAG.

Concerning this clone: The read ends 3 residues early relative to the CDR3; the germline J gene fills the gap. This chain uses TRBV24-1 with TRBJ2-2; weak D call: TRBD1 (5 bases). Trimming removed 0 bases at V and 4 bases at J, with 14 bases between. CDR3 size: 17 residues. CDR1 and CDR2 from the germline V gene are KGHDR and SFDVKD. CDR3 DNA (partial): TGTGCCACCAGTGATTTGAGGGGCCGAACGGGCACCGGGGAG. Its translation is CATSDLRGRTGTGE. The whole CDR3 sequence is CATSDLRGRTGTGELFF.

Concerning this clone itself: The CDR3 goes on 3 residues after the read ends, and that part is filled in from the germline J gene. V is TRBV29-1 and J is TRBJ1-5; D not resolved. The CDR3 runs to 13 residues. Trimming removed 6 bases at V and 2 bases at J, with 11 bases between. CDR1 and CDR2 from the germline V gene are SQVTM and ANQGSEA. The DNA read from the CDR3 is TGCAGCGTCCTAAATGGGCGCAATCAGCCC. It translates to CSVLNGRNQP. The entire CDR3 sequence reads CSVLNGRNQPQHF.

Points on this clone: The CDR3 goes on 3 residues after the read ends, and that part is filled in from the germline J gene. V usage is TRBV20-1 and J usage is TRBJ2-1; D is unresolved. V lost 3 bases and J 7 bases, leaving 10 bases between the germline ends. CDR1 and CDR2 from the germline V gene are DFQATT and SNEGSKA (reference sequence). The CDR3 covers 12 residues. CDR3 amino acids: CSARVVQNEQFF. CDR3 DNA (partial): TGCAGTGCTAGGGTGGTACAGAATGAG.

The CDR3 reads CATSLGAVTEAFF. CDR3 bases read: TGTGCCACCAGCTTGGGAGCGGTCACTGAA. The V and J genes are TRBV15 and TRBJ1-1; D call uncertain. The read ends 3 residues before the CDR3 terminus; that terminus is restored from the germline J gene. V shed 5 bases and J shed 4 bases, with 11 bases lying between them. Germline-derived CDR1 and CDR2 are LNHNV and YYDKDF (reference sequence). The CDR3 sequence is 13 residues long.

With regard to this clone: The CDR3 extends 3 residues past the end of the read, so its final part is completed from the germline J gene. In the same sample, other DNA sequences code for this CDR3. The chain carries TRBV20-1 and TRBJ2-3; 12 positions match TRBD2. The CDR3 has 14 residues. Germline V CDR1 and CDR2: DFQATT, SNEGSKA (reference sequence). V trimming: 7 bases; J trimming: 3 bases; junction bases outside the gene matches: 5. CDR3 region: CSVSLAGGTDTQYF. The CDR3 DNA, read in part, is TGCAGTGTCTCACTAGCGGGGGGAACAGATACG.

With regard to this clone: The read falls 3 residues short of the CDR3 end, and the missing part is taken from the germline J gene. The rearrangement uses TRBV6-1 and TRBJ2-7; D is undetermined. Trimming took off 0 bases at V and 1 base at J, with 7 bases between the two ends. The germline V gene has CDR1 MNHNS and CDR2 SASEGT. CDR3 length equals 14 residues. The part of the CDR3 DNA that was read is TGTGCCAGCAGTGAAGCGCCTAGATCCTACGAG. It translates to CASSEAPRSYE. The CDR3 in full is CASSEAPRSYEQYF.

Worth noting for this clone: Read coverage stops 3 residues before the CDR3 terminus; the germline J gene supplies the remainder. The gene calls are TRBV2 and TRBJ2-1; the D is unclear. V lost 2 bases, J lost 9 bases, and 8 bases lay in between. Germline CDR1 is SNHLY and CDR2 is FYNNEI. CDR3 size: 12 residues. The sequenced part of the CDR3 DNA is TGTGCCAGCAGTGAATTGAAGGCTGAG. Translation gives CASSELKAE. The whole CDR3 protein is CASSELKAEQFF.

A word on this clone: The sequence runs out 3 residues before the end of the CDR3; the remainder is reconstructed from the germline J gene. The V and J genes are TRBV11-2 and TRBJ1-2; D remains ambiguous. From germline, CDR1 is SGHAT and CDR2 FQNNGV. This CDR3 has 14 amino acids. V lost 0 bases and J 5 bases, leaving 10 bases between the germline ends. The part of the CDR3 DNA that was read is TGTGCCAGCAGCTTAGATATGCGGCTGTATGGC. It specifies CASSLDMRLYG. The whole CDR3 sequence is CASSLDMRLYGYTF. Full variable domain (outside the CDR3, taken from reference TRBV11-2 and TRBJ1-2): EAGVAQSPRYKIIEKRQSVAFWCNPISGHATLYWYQQILGQGPKLLIQFQNNGVVDDSQLPKDRFSAERLKGVDSTLKIQPAKLEDSAVYLCASSLDMRLYGYTFGSGTRLTVV.

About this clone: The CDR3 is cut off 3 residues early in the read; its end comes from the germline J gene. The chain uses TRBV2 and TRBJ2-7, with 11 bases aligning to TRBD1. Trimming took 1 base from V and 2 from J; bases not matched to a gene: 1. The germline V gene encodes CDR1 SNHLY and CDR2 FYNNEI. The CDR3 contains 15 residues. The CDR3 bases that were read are TGTGCCAGCAGTGAAGGGACAGGGGGCCCCTACGAG. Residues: CASSEGTGGPYE. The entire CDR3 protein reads CASSEGTGGPYEQYF.

The CDR3 spells CASSSSGGQGLGTEAFF. Partial CDR3 DNA: TGTGCCAGCAGCTCCTCGGGTGGACAGGGGCTGGGCACTGAA. The rearrangement joins TRBV7-3 to TRBJ1-1, with 9 bases fitting TRBD1. The read ends 3 residues shy of where the CDR3 ends; the end is completed using the germline J gene. Germline CDR1 and CDR2: SGHTA and FQGTGA. V lost 4 bases and J lost 4; bases outside the gene matches: 13. The CDR3 length is 17 residues.

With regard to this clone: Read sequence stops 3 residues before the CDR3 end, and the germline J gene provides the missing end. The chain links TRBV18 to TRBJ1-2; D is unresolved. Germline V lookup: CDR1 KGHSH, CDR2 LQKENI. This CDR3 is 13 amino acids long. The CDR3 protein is CASSPPAVDTYTF. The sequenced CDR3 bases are TGTGCCAGCTCACCACCGGCGGTAGATACC.

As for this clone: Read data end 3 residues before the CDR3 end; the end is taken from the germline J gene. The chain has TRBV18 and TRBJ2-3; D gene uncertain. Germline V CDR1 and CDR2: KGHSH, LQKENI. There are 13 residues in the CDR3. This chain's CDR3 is CASSPARQETQYF. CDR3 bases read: TGTGCCAGCTCACCTGCCAGACAAGAGACG.